Each of the 5 T cell receptor beta chains below was sequenced from the same sample in a study of tumor-infiltrating lymphocytes in primary liver carcinoma (dated by TCRdb to about 2017). Without any cell sorting, total RNA and DNA were extracted together from around 20-30 mg of bulk tissue using the AllPrep DNA/RNA mini kit. Sequencing instrument: Illumina HiSeq 2500. Using a constant-region primer and ProtoScript II reverse transcriptase, TCRbeta-specific cDNA was reverse-transcribed from approximately 500 ng total RNA. Three nested multiplex PCR rounds, following a slightly modified ARM-PCR procedure, were used to build the TCRbeta libraries. Multiplex TRBV1-TRBV30 forward primers and a Cbeta reverse primer were used in the first two PCR rounds, each of which was run for approximately 11 cycles. In-frame beta chains were kept once TCRdb had trimmed the public reads at Q25 with fastp and called clones with MiXCR. Rows merge per CDR3 protein into single entries with the most common DNA and genes. The sample has approximately 24,000 distinct CDR3 sequences on record, about 73% of them singletons. The ten largest clonotypes hold approximately 46% of the sample.

Sequenced input: liver tumor tissue from sampling region 3. According to the study, the label for this sample's cell subset or site signals: tumor region T3, left-lateral pole. Receptors were obtained from a man aged 40-55 years with primary liver carcinoma and hepatitis B virus infection.

On this clonotype: The junction differs from germline at one of its ends, possibly a read error. The rearrangement joins TRBV12-3 or TRBV12-4 to TRBJ2-2; possibly TRBD1 or TRBD2 for D (5 bases each). The length of the CDR3 is 14 residues. CDR3 amino acids: CASSLAQGTGEPFF. CDR3 DNA sequence: TGTGCCAGTAGTTTAGCGCAGGGAACCGGGGAGCCGTTTTTT.

This sequence joins TRBV24-1 and TRBJ2-1; a possible D gene is TRBD1 (6 bases). Trimming stripped 2 bases from V and 3 bases from J, with 13 bases between. The germline CDR1 and CDR2 sequences are KGHDR and SFDVKD. CDR3 length: 16 residues. The CDR3 coding sequence is TGTGCCACCAGTGATTCCGCCGGGACATGCTACAATGAGCAGTTCTTC. Translated: CATSDSAGTCYNEQFF.

The genes are TRBV11-2 and TRBJ1-5; D is undetermined. CDR1 and CDR2 (germline): SGHAT, FQNNGV. The CDR3 covers 13 residues. CDR3: CLSSLDSGQPQHF. The CDR3, as DNA: TGTCTGAGCAGCCTAGATAGCGGACAGCCCCAGCATTTT.

Details on this clonotype: A much larger clonotype is one base distant, so this may be a read error. This rearrangement joins TRBV20-1 to TRBJ2-1, with 11 bases aligning to TRBD2. Germline CDR1 is DFQATT and CDR2 is SNEGSKA (reference sequence). The CDR3 has 14 residues. This chain's CDR3 is CSAVSGRGYNAQFF. The CDR3 region has the DNA TGCAGTGCTGTTAGCGGGAGGGGTTACAATGCGCAGTTCTTC.

As regards this clonotype: Because the CDR3 is missing its conserved closing phenylalanine or tryptophan, this is likely a read error. The rearrangement uses TRBV4-2 and TRBJ2-7; 9 bases are a match to TRBD2. CDR3 size: 16 residues. From germline, CDR1 is LGHNA and CDR2 YNFKEQ. The CDR3 DNA is TGTGCCAGCAGCCAAACGGCTAGCGGGGTTTCCTACAAGCAGTACTTA. As protein: CASSQTASGVSYKQYL.